These T cell receptor beta chains were read from a single sample in a study of cytomegalovirus exposure and HLA in healthy donors. TCRdb's copy holds only in-frame clones and misses some; the assay was immunoSEQ multiplex PCR. The sample has fewer than 200,000 clones, roughly 84% seen once; the top ten hold over 0.2%. Input material: PBMCs. Receptor source: a girl less than two years old in good health and CMV-seronegative. The CDR3 runs from the conserved cysteine through the conserved F or W. Each record gives: V gene, clone size, CDR3 length, D gene, J gene, CDR3 protein, CDR3 DNA. A D gene is named only where the DNA matches it firmly. The size entry is marked missing in some rows and otherwise reads once, few, many or a size class.

V: TRBV30
size: .
length: 15
D: TRBD2
J: TRBJ2-1
CDR3: CAWEGAGGIGNEQFF
DNA: TGTGCCTGGGAAGGGGCGGGAGGAATAGGGAATGAGCAGTTCTTC

V: TRBV5-1
size: .
length: 16
D: TRBD2
J: TRBJ2-4
CDR3: CASSWGTSGGENIQYF
DNA: TGCGCCAGCAGCTGGGGGACTAGCGGGGGGGAAAACATTCAGTACTTC

V: TRBV27
size: .
length: 16
D: TRBD1
J: TRBJ1-1
CDR3: CASTRRAGQVNTEAFF
DNA: TGTGCCAGCACCCGAAGGGCGGGACAGGTTAACACTGAAGCTTTCTTT

V: TRBV9
size: .
length: 16
D: TRBD1
J: TRBJ2-3
CDR3: CASSAQGTGTTDTQYF
DNA: TGTGCCAGCAGCGCTCAAGGGACAGGGACCACAGATACGCAGTATTTT

V: TRBV2
size: .
length: 14
D: TRBD1
J: TRBJ2-5
CDR3: CASWGQGQQETQYF
DNA: TGTGCCAGCTGGGGACAGGGGCAACAAGAGACCCAGTACTTC

V: TRBV4-1
size: .
length: 16
D: TRBD1
J: TRBJ2-3
CDR3: CASSRKTGQGTDTQYF
DNA: TGCGCCAGCAGCCGCAAGACAGGGCAAGGCACAGATACGCAGTATTTT

V: TRBV29-1
size: .
length: 14
D: TRBD2
J: TRBJ2-1
CDR3: CSVPGQREFNEQFF
DNA: TGCAGCGTCCCGGGCCAGCGGGAGTTCAATGAGCAGTTCTTC

V: TRBV30
size: once
length: 14
D: TRBD2
J: TRBJ2-1
CDR3: CAWSERESYNEQFF
DNA: TGTGCCTGGAGCGAGCGGGAGAGCTACAATGAGCAGTTCTTC

V: TRBV5-1
size: .
length: 15
D: .
J: TRBJ1-6
CDR3: CASSLALQYNSPLHF
DNA: TGCGCCAGCAGCTTGGCGTTACAGTATAATTCACCCCTCCACTTT

V: TRBV4-2
size: .
length: 17
D: .
J: TRBJ2-2
CDR3: CASSYLLEGGYSGELFF
DNA: TGTGCCAGCAGCTACCTCCTAGAGGGGGGGTATAGCGGGGAGCTGTTTTTT

V: TRBV7-3
size: .
length: 13
D: .
J: TRBJ1-2
CDR3: CASSPRGNYGYTF
DNA: TGTGCCAGCAGCCCGCGGGGCAACTATGGCTACACCTTC

V: TRBV5-4
size: .
length: 13
D: .
J: TRBJ2-7
CDR3: CASSAGRGYEQYF
DNA: TGTGCCAGCAGCGCGGGGAGGGGGTACGAGCAGTACTTC

V: TRBV7-9
size: .
length: 15
D: .
J: TRBJ2-7
CDR3: CASSPLTVPSYEQYF
DNA: TGTGCCAGCAGCCCATTGACAGTGCCATCCTACGAGCAGTACTTC

V: TRBV19
size: .
length: 15
D: TRBD1
J: TRBJ1-6
CDR3: CASSIGQGLNSPLHF
DNA: TGTGCCAGTAGTATAGGACAGGGGCTAAATTCACCCCTCCACTTT

V: TRBV11-1
size: .
length: 17
D: TRBD1
J: TRBJ2-2
CDR3: CASRNSGTGRDTGELFF
DNA: TGTGCCAGCAGAAATTCCGGGACAGGGAGGGACACCGGGGAGCTGTTTTTT

V: TRBV29-1
size: .
length: 13
D: .
J: TRBJ1-5
CDR3: CSVGGLGNQPQHF
DNA: TGCAGCGTTGGAGGGTTGGGCAATCAGCCCCAGCATTTT

V: TRBV30
size: .
length: 13
D: .
J: TRBJ1-2
CDR3: CAWKVGGTYGYTF
DNA: TGTGCCTGGAAGGTCGGCGGTACTTATGGCTACACCTTC

V: TRBV7-9
size: .
length: 12
D: .
J: TRBJ2-3
CDR3: CASSYRAGTQYF
DNA: TGTGCCAGCAGCTACAGGGCTGGTACGCAGTATTTT

V: TRBV4-1
size: few
length: 17
D: TRBD2
J: TRBJ2-3
CDR3: CASGLQGLAVSTDTQYF
DNA: TGCGCCAGCGGCCTACAGGGACTAGCGGTTAGCACAGATACGCAGTATTTT

V: TRBV4-2
size: .
length: 15
D: .
J: TRBJ2-3
CDR3: CASSQEPTLTDTQYF
DNA: TGTGCCAGCAGCCAAGAGCCTACCCTAACAGATACGCAGTATTTT

V: TRBV6-5
size: .
length: 12
D: TRBD1
J: TRBJ1-2
CDR3: CATRQGGYGYTF
DNA: TGTGCCACTCGACAGGGGGGCTATGGCTACACCTTC

V: TRBV25-1
size: once
length: 14
D: .
J: TRBJ2-1
CDR3: CASSETSEYHEQFF
DNA: TGTGCCAGCAGTGAGACTAGTGAGTACCATGAGCAGTTCTTC

V: TRBV6-1
size: .
length: 15
D: TRBD1
J: TRBJ2-7
CDR3: CASSELRGPRDEQYF
DNA: TGTGCCAGCAGTGAGCTGAGGGGGCCACGGGACGAGCAGTACTTC

V: TRBV7-8
size: .
length: 15
D: .
J: TRBJ1-1
CDR3: CASSLASGFDTEAFF
DNA: TGTGCCAGCAGCTTAGCGTCGGGTTTTGACACTGAAGCTTTCTTT

V: TRBV19
size: .
length: 14
D: .
J: TRBJ2-3
CDR3: CASSITGRPDTQYF
DNA: TGTGCCAGTAGTATAACAGGTCGTCCAGATACGCAGTATTTT

V: TRBV5-3
size: .
length: 15
D: .
J: TRBJ2-7
CDR3: CARSLDSGSAYEQYF
DNA: TGTGCCAGAAGCTTGGATAGCGGTAGCGCCTACGAGCAGTACTTC

V: TRBV27
size: .
length: 15
D: TRBD1
J: TRBJ2-7
CDR3: CASSLKGALSYEQYF
DNA: TGTGCCAGCAGTTTAAAGGGGGCCCTCTCCTACGAGCAGTACTTC

V: TRBV6-1
size: .
length: 14
D: TRBD1
J: TRBJ2-7
CDR3: CASTPDRSGREQYF
DNA: TGTGCCAGCACCCCGGACAGGTCCGGGCGCGAGCAGTACTTC

V: TRBV9
size: .
length: 17
D: TRBD2
J: TRBJ2-1
CDR3: CASSVLGGGLAGDEQFF
DNA: TGTGCCAGCAGCGTACTCGGGGGGGGGCTAGCGGGAGATGAGCAGTTCTTC

V: TRBV5-4
size: .
length: 13
D: .
J: TRBJ1-1
CDR3: CASSYPMNTEAFF
DNA: TGTGCCAGCAGCTATCCCATGAACACTGAAGCTTTCTTT

V: TRBV19
size: .
length: 15
D: TRBD2
J: TRBJ2-7
CDR3: CASSVGGTSSYEQYF
DNA: TGTGCCAGTAGTGTGGGGGGGACCAGCTCCTACGAGCAGTACTTC

V: TRBV5-5
size: .
length: 13
D: .
J: TRBJ2-5
CDR3: CASSFSVEETQYF
DNA: TGTGCCAGCAGCTTCAGTGTGGAGGAGACCCAGTACTTC

V: TRBV30
size: .
length: 16
D: .
J: TRBJ2-5
CDR3: CAWSVGQAPSRETQYF
DNA: TGTGCCTGGAGTGTTGGCCAGGCCCCAAGCCGGGAGACCCAGTACTTC

V: TRBV5-1
size: .
length: 16
D: .
J: TRBJ1-4
CDR3: CASSKEAGRLNEKLFF
DNA: TGCGCCAGCAGCAAGGAAGCAGGGAGGCTAAATGAAAAACTGTTTTTT

V: TRBV5-1
size: .
length: 12
D: .
J: TRBJ2-2
CDR3: CASSSLNGELFF
DNA: TGCGCCAGCAGCTCGCTAAACGGGGAGCTGTTTTTT

V: TRBV5-6
size: .
length: 13
D: .
J: TRBJ2-7
CDR3: CASSPVRAYEQYF
DNA: TGTGCCAGCAGCCCCGTTCGGGCCTACGAGCAGTACTTC

V: TRBV27
size: .
length: 13
D: .
J: TRBJ2-5
CDR3: CASSLIQQETQYF
DNA: TGTGCCAGCAGTTTAATTCAGCAAGAGACCCAGTACTTC

V: TRBV11-2
size: .
length: 18
D: TRBD2
J: TRBJ2-1
CDR3: CASSSYLFRGRTNNEQFF
DNA: TGTGCCAGCAGCTCTTACCTTTTCCGCGGGAGGACTAACAATGAGCAGTTCTTC

V: TRBV5-4
size: .
length: 16
D: TRBD2
J: TRBJ2-3
CDR3: CASSPWTSGRPDTQYF
DNA: TGTGCCAGCAGCCCCTGGACTAGCGGGAGGCCAGATACGCAGTATTTT

V: TRBV18
size: few
length: 14
D: .
J: TRBJ2-5
CDR3: CASSTSGMGETQYF
DNA: TGTGCCAGCTCAACATCAGGGATGGGGGAGACCCAGTACTTC

V: TRBV10-3
size: .
length: 18
D: .
J: TRBJ1-5
CDR3: CAISEGSGVREGNQPQHF
DNA: TGTGCCATCAGTGAAGGGTCAGGGGTTAGAGAAGGCAATCAGCCCCAGCATTTT

V: TRBV4-1
size: .
length: 16
D: .
J: TRBJ1-5
CDR3: CASSPGSAGPHQPQHF
DNA: TGCGCCAGCAGCCCAGGATCGGCAGGGCCCCATCAGCCCCAGCATTTT